The 20 T cell receptor beta chains below come from one sample, sequenced in a study of spatial heterogeneity in lung cancer. These receptors are not linked to any known antigen. The study's findings and limits: The number of expanded tumor alpha and beta chains correlated with mutation number.

Stated time point: sample taken at primary tumor resection. TCRdb called the 5' RACE reads again in MiXCR, with one record for every CDR3 protein. This table has approximately 94,000 distinct CDR3 sequences, nearly 4.5% appearing once. The sample was lung tumor tissue, taken at surgery. These receptor sequences come from a male donor with early-stage non-small cell lung cancer.

In this sample, this clonotype turned up many times. The genes are TRBV7-2 and TRBJ2-1, with a possible D match to TRBD2 (5 bases). This CDR3 is built from 13 residues. Trimming left V 11 bases short and J 1 base short, with 12 bases between. Per germline, CDR1 SGHTA and CDR2 FQGNSA. CDR3 nucleotide sequence: TGTGCCCGTACCGAGGGTTCCTACAATGAGCAGTTCTTC. Protein product: CARTEGSYNEQFF. Based on the CDR3 plus reference TRBV7-2 and TRBJ2-1, the full variable domain is GAGVSQSPSNKVTEKGKDVELRCDPISGHTALYWYRQSLGQGLEFLIYFQGNSAPDKSGLPSDRFSAERTGGSVSTLTIQRTQQEDSAVYLCARTEGSYNEQFFGPGTRLTVL.

This clonotype has a count of ten or more. The J gene is TRBJ2-3, the V gene TRBV4-1; D gene ambiguous. This CDR3 has 15 amino acids. Trimming took off 0 bases at V and 2 bases at J, with 9 bases between the two ends. Germline V gene sequence: CDR1 MGHRA, CDR2 YSYEKL. The CDR3 DNA follows: TGCGCCAGCAGCCAAGATCAAGACGACACAGATACGCAGTATTTT. Residues: CASSQDQDDTDTQYF.

This clonotype was recorded many times. J is TRBJ1-3 and V is TRBV4-1; D gene uncertain. The V and J ends lost 2 bases and 0 bases respectively, with 11 bases between them. Germline CDR1 reads MGHRA; CDR2 reads YSYEKL. The CDR3 totals 16 residues. The CDR3, as DNA: TGCGCCAGCAGCCAACGGACGGACTACTCTGGAAACACCATATATTTT. It codes for CASSQRTDYSGNTIYF.

This clonotype was picked up many times. The chain carries TRBV27 and TRBJ2-1; D call uncertain. The germline CDR1 and CDR2 sequences are MNHEY and SMNVEV (reference sequence). Trimming left V 2 bases short and J 5 bases short, with 7 bases between. The CDR3 is 13 amino acids. The CDR3 DNA reads as TGTGCCAGCAGTTTACGCGCTAACAATGAGCAGTTCTTC. Translated: CASSLRANNEQFF.

Concerning this clonotype: A much larger clone is a single base away; this may be a read error. The chain employs TRBV28 and TRBJ2-7; the D is unclear. CDR1 MDHEN and CDR2 SYDVKM come from the germline V gene. Between the trimmed V and J ends, which lost 3 bases and 4 bases, there was a span of 10 bases. The CDR3 consists of 13 residues. The CDR3 DNA follows: TGTGCCAGCAGTTTCCCAGTTAGGTACGAGCAGTACTTC. Protein product: CASSFPVRYEQYF.

This clonotype showed up many times. The rearrangement uses TRBV12-5 and TRBJ2-7; D remains unclear. V was shortened by 2 bases and J by 9 bases, with 14 bases between the two germline ends. Germline V gives CDR1 LGHNT, CDR2 FRNRAP. The CDR3 totals 13 residues. CDR3 DNA: TGTGCTAGTGGTTTGAGTACTACGATCGTGCAGTACTTC. This codes for CASGLSTTIVQYF.

There are a few counts of this clonotype. This chain connects TRBV27 to TRBJ2-5; D is possibly TRBD1 or TRBD2 (6 bases each). Germline CDR1 is MNHEY and CDR2 is SMNVEV (reference sequence). This CDR3 comprises 16 residues. V shed 5 bases and J shed 4 bases, with 20 bases lying between them. CDR3 DNA sequence: TGTGCCAGCAGTAGGAAACCAGGGGCCGGGGGAGAGACCCAGTACTTC. Protein product: CASSRKPGAGGETQYF.

To note about this clonotype: This may be a read error, as it is one base from a much larger clone. The V gene is TRBV28, the J gene TRBJ2-3; no clear D gene. CDR1 MDHEN and CDR2 SYDVKM come from the germline V gene. This CDR3 comprises 12 residues. Trimming removed 7 bases at V and 0 bases at J, with 5 bases between. This CDR3 is CASTGSTDTQYF. The CDR3 bases are TGTGCCAGCACCGGGAGCACAGATACGCAGTATTTT.

This clonotype was counted ten times or more. One end of the junction varies from germline; a read error may be responsible. This sequence joins TRBV5-1 and TRBJ1-1, with D possibly being TRBD1 (6 bases). The CDR3 runs 13 residues. Germline assignment: CDR1 SGHRS and CDR2 YFSETQ. This chain's CDR3 is CASSLNRDTEAFF. The CDR3, as DNA: TGTGCCAGCAGTTTAAACAGGGACACTGAAGCTTTCTTT.

This clonotype has a count of ten or more. The chain employs TRBV5-1 and TRBJ1-1; no reliable D call. CDR1 is SGHRS, CDR2 YFSETQ, per germline. The V and J ends lost 0 bases and 0 bases respectively, with 9 bases between them. This CDR3 region has 15 residues. CDR3: CASSLEAGLNTEAFF. CDR3 DNA: TGCGCCAGCAGCTTGGAAGCGGGGTTGAACACTGAAGCTTTCTTT.

This clonotype was observed at least ten times. V gene TRBV9 combines with J gene TRBJ2-7; D tentatively reads TRBD1 or TRBD2 (6 bases each). The CDR3 runs 16 residues. V lost 4 bases, J lost 0 bases, and 17 bases lay in between. Germline V gene data show CDR1 as SGDLS and CDR2 as YYNGEE. The CDR3 bases are TGTGCCAGCAGCATAAACCCGGGGGCGAGCTCCTACGAGCAGTACTTC. This translates into CASSINPGASSYEQYF.

This clonotype has ten or more counts. The chain uses TRBV4-1 and TRBJ2-5, with a weak D call TRBD2 (6 bases). V was trimmed by 6 bases and J by 5 bases, leaving 13 bases between them. The CDR3 extends over 13 amino acids. In germline, CDR1 is MGHRA, CDR2 YSYEKL. The DNA of the CDR3 is TGCGCCAGCAGGGACCTAGCGAGGGAGACCCAGTACTTC. This sequence encodes CASRDLARETQYF.

The J gene is TRBJ2-7, the V gene TRBV7-6; D unclear. This CDR3 region has 14 residues. Germline V lookup: CDR1 SGHVS, CDR2 FNYEAQ. The V gene lost 5 bases and the J gene lost 3 bases, with 14 bases spanning the gap. The CDR3 nucleotides read TGTGCCAGCAGCCTGGAATGGCCACTCTACGAGCAGTACTTC. It specifies CASSLEWPLYEQYF.

This clonotype showed up many times. The J gene is TRBJ2-3, the V gene TRBV9, with D unclear. CDR1 and CDR2 from the germline V gene are SGDLS and YYNGEE. V shed 4 bases and J shed 4 bases, with 13 bases lying between them. The CDR3 sequence is 14 residues long. The CDR3: CASSYGRVADTQYF. The CDR3 DNA sequence: TGTGCCAGCAGCTACGGTAGGGTCGCAGATACGCAGTATTTT.

This clonotype has ten or more counts. This chain joins TRBV11-2 and TRBJ1-1, with D hard to call. The CDR3 runs to 14 residues. V lost 3 bases, J lost 6 bases, and 14 bases lay in between. Germline lookup yields CDR1 SGHAT and CDR2 FQNNGV. The CDR3 here is CASSFDTASSEAFF. The CDR3 DNA reads as TGTGCCAGCAGCTTCGACACGGCTTCTTCTGAAGCTTTCTTT. The full variable domain, in which reference TRBV11-2 and TRBJ1-1 provide the parts outside the CDR3, is EAGVAQSPRYKIIEKRQSVAFWCNPISGHATLYWYQQILGQGPKLLIQFQNNGVVDDSQLPKDRFSAERLKGVDSTLKIQPAKLEDSAVYLCASSFDTASSEAFFGQGTRLTVV.

This clonotype occurred many times. The chain links TRBV6-6 to TRBJ1-5; 9 nucleotides match TRBD1. J gave up 3 bases and V 5 bases, and 5 bases lay outside the gene matches. The CDR3 runs to 15 residues. The V gene's germline CDR1 is MNHNY and CDR2 SVGAGI (reference sequence). CDR3 region: CASSRDRAFNQPQHF. CDR3 DNA: TGTGCCAGCAGTAGGGACAGGGCCTTCAATCAGCCCCAGCATTTT.

This clonotype appeared many times. This chain joins TRBV29-1 and TRBJ2-4; D not resolved. The germline V and J ends were trimmed by 4 bases and 2 bases, with 9 bases remaining between them. Looked up from germline, CDR1 is SQVTM and CDR2 is ANQGSEA. CDR3 length: 13 amino acids. The CDR3 sequence: CSVGQATKNIQYF. The CDR3 DNA sequence: TGCAGCGTTGGTCAGGCCACCAAAAACATTCAGTACTTC.

This clonotype was seen at least ten times. This chain links TRBV7-9 with TRBJ2-5; D may be TRBD1 or TRBD2 (5 bases each). CDR1 is SEHNR and CDR2 is FQNEAQ in the germline V gene (reference sequence). The germline V and J ends were trimmed by 2 bases and 6 bases, with 13 bases remaining between them. The CDR3 runs to 14 residues. CDR3 DNA sequence: TGTGCCAGCAGCTTATCCGGGGCGAGTAAGACCCAGTACTTC. The encoded protein is CASSLSGASKTQYF.

This clonotype showed up many times. The chain recombines TRBV4-1 with TRBJ2-3; D remains unclear. The CDR3 consists of 14 residues. Germline V gene data show CDR1 as MGHRA and CDR2 as YSYEKL. The V end was cut by 9 bases, the J end by 0 bases, with 13 bases between. CDR3 sequence reads: CASAPSRSTDTQYF. Here the CDR3 DNA reads TGCGCCAGTGCGCCTTCGAGGAGCACAGATACGCAGTATTTT.

This clonotype is a singleton in its sample. A much bigger clone sits one base away, suggesting this may be a read error. This CDR3 fails to terminate in the conserved phenylalanine or tryptophan, so it likely reflects a read error. The chain uses TRBV6-1 and TRBJ2-7; 7 bases agree with TRBD2. Germline assignment: CDR1 MNHNS and CDR2 SASEGT. Trimming removed 0 bases from V and 2 bases from J; junction bases left unmatched: 4. The CDR3 contains 15 residues. Written as DNA, the CDR3 is TGTGCCAGCAGTGAAGCGCACCTAGCGGCCTACGAGCAGTACCTC. This translates into CASSEAHLAAYEQYL.